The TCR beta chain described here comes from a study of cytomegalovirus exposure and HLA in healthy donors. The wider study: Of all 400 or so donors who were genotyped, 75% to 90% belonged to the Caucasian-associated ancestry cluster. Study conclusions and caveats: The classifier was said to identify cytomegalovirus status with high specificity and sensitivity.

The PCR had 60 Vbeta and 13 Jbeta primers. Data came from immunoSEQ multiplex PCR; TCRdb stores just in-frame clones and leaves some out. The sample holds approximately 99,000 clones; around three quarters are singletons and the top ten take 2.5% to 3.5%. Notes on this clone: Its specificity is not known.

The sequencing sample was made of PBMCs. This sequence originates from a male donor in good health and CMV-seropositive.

The CDR3 loop reads CASSAGTGNSYEQYF. DNA for the CDR3: TGCGCCAGCAGCGCCGGGACAGGGAACTCCTACGAGCAGTACTTC. The V call is TRBV5-1, the J call TRBJ2-7, with 9 bases aligning to TRBD1. CDR1 and CDR2 (germline): SGHRS, YFSETQ. The ends lost 4 bases at V and 0 bases at J; junction bases unmatched: 5. CDR3 length equals 15 residues.